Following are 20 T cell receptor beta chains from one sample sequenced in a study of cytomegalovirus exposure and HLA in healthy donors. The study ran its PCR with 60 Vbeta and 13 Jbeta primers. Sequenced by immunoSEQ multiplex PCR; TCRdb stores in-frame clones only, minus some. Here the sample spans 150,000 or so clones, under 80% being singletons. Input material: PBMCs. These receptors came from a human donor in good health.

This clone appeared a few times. This CDR3 is CASSLDSTGELFF. The CDR3 DNA sequence: TGCGCCAGCAGCTTGGATAGCACCGGGGAGCTGTTTTTT. The rearrangement uses TRBV5-1 and TRBJ2-2; D is uncertain. The CDR3 is 13 amino acids. Germline V gives CDR1 SGHRS, CDR2 YFSETQ. The V end was cut by 0 bases, the J end by 4 bases, with 4 bases between.

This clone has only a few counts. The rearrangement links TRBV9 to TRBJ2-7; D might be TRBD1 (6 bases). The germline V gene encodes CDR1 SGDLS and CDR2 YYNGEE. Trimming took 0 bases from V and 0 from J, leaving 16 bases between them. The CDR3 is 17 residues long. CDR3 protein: CASSVGGGRLSSYEQYF. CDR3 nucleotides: TGTGCCAGCAGCGTAGGTGGGGGCAGGTTAAGCTCCTACGAGCAGTACTTC.

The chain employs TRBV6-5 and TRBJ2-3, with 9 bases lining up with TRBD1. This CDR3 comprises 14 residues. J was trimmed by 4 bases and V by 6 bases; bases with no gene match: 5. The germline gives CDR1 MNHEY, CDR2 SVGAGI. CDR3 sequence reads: CASRKTGGSDTQYF. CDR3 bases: TGTGCCAGCAGAAAAACAGGGGGCTCAGATACGCAGTATTTT.

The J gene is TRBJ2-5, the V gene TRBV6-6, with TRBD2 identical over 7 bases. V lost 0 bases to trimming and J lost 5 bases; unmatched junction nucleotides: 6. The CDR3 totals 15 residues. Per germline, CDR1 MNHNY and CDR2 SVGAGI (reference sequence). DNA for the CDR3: TGTGCCAGCAGTTACTCGGGAGGGGACGGGGAGACCCAGTACTTC. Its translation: CASSYSGGDGETQYF.

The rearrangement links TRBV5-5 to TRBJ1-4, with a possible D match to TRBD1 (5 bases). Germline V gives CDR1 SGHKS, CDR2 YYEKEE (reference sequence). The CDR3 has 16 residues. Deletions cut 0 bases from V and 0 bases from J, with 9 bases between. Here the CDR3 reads CASSLGQSSTNEKLFF. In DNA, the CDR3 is TGTGCCAGCAGCTTGGGACAGTCTTCAACTAATGAAAAACTGTTTTTT.

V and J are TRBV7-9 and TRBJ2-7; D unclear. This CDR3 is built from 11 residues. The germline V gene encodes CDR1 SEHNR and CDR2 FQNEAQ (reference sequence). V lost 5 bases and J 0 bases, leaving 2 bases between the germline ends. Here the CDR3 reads CASSRSYEQYF. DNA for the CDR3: TGTGCCAGCAGCCGCTCCTACGAGCAGTACTTC.

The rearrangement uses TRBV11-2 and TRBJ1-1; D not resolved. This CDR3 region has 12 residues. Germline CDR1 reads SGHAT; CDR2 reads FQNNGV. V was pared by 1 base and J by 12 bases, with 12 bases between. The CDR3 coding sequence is TGTGCCAGCAGCTTAGGAGGCGTAGGAACTTTCTTT. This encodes CASSLGGVGTFF. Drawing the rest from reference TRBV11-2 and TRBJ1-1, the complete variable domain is EAGVAQSPRYKIIEKRQSVAFWCNPISGHATLYWYQQILGQGPKLLIQFQNNGVVDDSQLPKDRFSAERLKGVDSTLKIQPAKLEDSAVYLCASSLGGVGTFFGQGTRLTVV.

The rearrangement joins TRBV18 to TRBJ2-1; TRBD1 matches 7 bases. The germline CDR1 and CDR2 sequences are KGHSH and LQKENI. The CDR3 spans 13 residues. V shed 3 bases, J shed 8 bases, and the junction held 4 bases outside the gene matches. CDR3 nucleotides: TGTGCCAGCTCACCGAGACAGGGCGATGAGCAGTTCTTC. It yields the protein CASSPRQGDEQFF.

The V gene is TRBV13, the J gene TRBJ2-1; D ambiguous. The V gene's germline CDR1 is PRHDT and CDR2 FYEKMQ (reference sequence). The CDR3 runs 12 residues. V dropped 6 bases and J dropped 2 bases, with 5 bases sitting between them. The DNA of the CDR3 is TGTGCCAGCAGGGCAGCCTACAATGAGCAGTTCTTC. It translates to CASRAAYNEQFF.

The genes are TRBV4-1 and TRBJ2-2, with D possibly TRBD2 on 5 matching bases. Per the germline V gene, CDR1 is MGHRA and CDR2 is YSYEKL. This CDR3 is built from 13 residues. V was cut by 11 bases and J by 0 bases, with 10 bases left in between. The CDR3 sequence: CAVGDTNTGELFF. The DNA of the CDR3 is TGCGCCGTCGGGGATACGAACACCGGGGAGCTGTTTTTT.

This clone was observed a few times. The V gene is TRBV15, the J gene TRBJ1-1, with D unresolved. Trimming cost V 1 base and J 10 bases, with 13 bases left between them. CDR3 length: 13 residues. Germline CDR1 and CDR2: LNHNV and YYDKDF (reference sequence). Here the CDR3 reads CATSRGQDSAAFF. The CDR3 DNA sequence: TGTGCCACCAGCAGAGGTCAGGATTCAGCAGCTTTCTTT.

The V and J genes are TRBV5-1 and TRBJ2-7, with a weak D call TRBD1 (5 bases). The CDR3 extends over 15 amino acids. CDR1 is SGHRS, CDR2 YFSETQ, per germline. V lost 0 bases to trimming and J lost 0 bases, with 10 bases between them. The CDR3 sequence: CASSLGRGLSYEQYF. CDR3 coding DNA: TGCGCCAGCAGCTTGGGTAGGGGTCTCTCCTACGAGCAGTACTTC.

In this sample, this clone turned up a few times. CDR3 sequence: CASSLGSGGIADTQYF. The CDR3 coding sequence is TGCGCCAGCAGCCTGGGTAGCGGGGGGATCGCAGATACGCAGTATTTT. The chain combines TRBV4-1 with TRBJ2-3; TRBD2 matches at 10 bases. Trimming cost V 4 bases and J 4 bases; bases outside gene matches: 8. CDR3 length equals 16 residues. Germline values: CDR1 MGHRA, CDR2 YSYEKL.

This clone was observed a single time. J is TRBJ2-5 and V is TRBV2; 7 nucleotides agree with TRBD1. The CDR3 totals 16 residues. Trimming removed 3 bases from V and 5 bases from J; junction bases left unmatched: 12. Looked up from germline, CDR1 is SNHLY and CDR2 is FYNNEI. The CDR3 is CASSDPGDSLEETQYF. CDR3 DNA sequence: TGTGCCAGCAGTGACCCCGGGGACAGTTTGGAGGAGACCCAGTACTTC. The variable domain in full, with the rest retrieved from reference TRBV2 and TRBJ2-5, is EPEVTQTPSHQVTQMGQEVILRCVPISNHLYFYWYRQILGQKVEFLVSFYNNEISEKSEIFDDQFSVERPDGSNFTLKIRSTKLEDSAMYFCASSDPGDSLEETQYFGPGTRLLVL.

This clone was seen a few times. This CDR3 is CASSSDRGRFVYEQFF. The CDR3 DNA follows: TGTGCCAGCAGCTCCGACAGGGGGCGGTTTGTCTATGAGCAGTTCTTC. This sequence joins TRBV5-4 and TRBJ2-1, with 10 bases that match TRBD1. The CDR3 totals 16 residues. Losses at the gene ends were 3 bases for V and 8 bases for J; bases not matched to a gene: 11. Looked up from germline, CDR1 is SGHNT and CDR2 is YYREEE (reference sequence).

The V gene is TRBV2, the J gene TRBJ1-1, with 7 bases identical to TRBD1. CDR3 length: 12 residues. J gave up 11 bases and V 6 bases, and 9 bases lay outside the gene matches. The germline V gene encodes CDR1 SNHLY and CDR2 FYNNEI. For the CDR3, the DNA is TGTGCCAGCAGCAATGACAGGGACTGGGCTTTCTTT. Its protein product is CASSNDRDWAFF.

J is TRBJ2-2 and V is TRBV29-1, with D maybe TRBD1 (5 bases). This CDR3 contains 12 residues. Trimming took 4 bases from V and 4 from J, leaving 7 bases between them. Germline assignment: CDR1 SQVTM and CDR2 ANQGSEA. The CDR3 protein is CSVGTPTGELFF. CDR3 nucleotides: TGCAGCGTTGGGACACCCACCGGGGAGCTGTTTTTT.

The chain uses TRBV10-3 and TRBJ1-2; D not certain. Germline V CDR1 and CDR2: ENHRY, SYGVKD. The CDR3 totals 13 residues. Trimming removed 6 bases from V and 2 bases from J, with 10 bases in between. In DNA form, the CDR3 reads TGTGCCATCAGCGGTACCGGGAACTATGGCTACACCTTC. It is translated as CAISGTGNYGYTF.

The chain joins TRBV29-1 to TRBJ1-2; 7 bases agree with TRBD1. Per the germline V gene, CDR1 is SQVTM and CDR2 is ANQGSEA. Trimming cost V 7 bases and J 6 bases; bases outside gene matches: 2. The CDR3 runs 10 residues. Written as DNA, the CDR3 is TGCAGCGCGACAGGGAATGGCTACACCTTC. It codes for CSATGNGYTF.

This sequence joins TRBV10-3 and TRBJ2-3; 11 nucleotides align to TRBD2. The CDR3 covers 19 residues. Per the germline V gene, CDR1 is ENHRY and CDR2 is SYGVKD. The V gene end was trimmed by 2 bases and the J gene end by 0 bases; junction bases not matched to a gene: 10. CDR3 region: CAISESSGGVPQSTDTQYF. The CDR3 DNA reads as TGTGCCATCAGTGAGAGTAGCGGGGGGGTACCTCAGAGCACAGATACGCAGTATTTT.